This T cell receptor beta chain was identified in a study of PD-1 blockade in mismatch repair-deficient tumors. As for the study in general: All were previously treated, progressing patients with about a dozen mismatch repair-deficient cancer types. The study, taken as a whole, reports: Tumor-resident clones, often undetectable pretreatment in blood, expanded then contracted after pembrolizumab.

Clones were sequenced by immunoSEQ multiplex PCR, and TCRdb holds only the in-frame ones, with some missing. The sample consists of approximately 100,000 clones, 70% to 85% of them appearing once. Every patient had mismatch repair deficiency by PCR or immunohistochemistry. To note about this clone: Antigen specificity is unknown.

The receptor was isolated from an adult with mismatch repair-deficient cancer. Sequencing used peripheral blood, obtained 30 to 36 weeks after starting pembrolizumab.

CDR3 amino acids: CASRPRRVVDTEAFF. The CDR3 DNA reads TGTGCCAGCAGACCCCGGAGGGTAGTAGACACTGAAGCTTTCTTT. The V gene is TRBV6-5, the J gene TRBJ1-1, with D unresolved. Trimming stripped 6 bases from V and 3 bases from J, with 17 bases between. The CDR3 runs 15 residues. Per germline, CDR1 MNHEY and CDR2 SVGAGI.